One and the same sample provided the 7 T cell receptor beta chains below, sequenced in a study of early T cells in non-severe SARS-CoV-2 infection. TCRdb independently ran MiXCR on the 5' RACE reads; one entry per CDR3 protein. The sample includes more than 65,000 distinct CDR3 sequences, around 4.2% of them seen just once. Sequencing was performed on whole blood, taken at baseline. Every receptor here comes from an adult who was a healthcare worker with PCR-confirmed SARS-CoV-2 infection or an uninfected control (not recorded which). The donor label of this sample is uncertain.

Only a few counts were recorded for this clonotype. This chain connects TRBV10-3 to TRBJ1-1; D is uncertain. V lost 3 bases, J lost 1 base, and 12 bases lay in between. CDR3 length equals 15 residues. From germline, CDR1 is ENHRY and CDR2 SYGVKD. The CDR3: CAISDRPTPNTEAFF. CDR3 nucleotides: TGTGCCATCAGTGACAGGCCGACCCCGAACACTGAAGCTTTCTTT.

The chain employs TRBV7-6 and TRBJ1-4, with D unclear. With 5 bases removed from V and 1 base from J, the gap between germline ends came to 11 bases. The CDR3 is 15 amino acids. Germline assignment: CDR1 SGHVS and CDR2 FNYEAQ. The chain's CDR3 is CASSPRTVTNEKLFF. In DNA, the CDR3 is TGTGCCAGCAGCCCCAGGACGGTAACTAATGAAAAACTGTTTTTT.

This clonotype was picked up many times. The chain has TRBV12-3 or TRBV12-4 and TRBJ2-3; D assignment may be TRBD1 or TRBD2 (6 bases each). CDR3 length: 16 residues. Trimming removed 6 bases at V and 1 base at J, with 17 bases between. CDR3 region: CASRKAGHRRTDTQYF. The CDR3 coding sequence is TGTGCCAGCAGGAAGGCGGGACATCGACGCACAGATACGCAGTATTTT.

This clonotype was counted a few times. The chain employs TRBV21-1 and TRBJ2-6; TRBD2, the table's D call, lacks a check against the DNA. TRBV21-1 is termed a pseudogene. The CDR3 is made up of 21 amino acids. The CDR3 bases are TGTGCCAGCACGCCTACCCCGGTGGAGGGTTTCCGTACTCTGGGGGCCAACGTCCTGACTTTC. This encodes CASTPTPVEGFRTLGANVLTF.

At least ten counts were recorded for this clonotype. This sequence joins TRBV20-1 and TRBJ1-5; 9 bases map to TRBD1. The CDR3 extends over 13 amino acids. The V and J ends lost 4 bases and 7 bases, in that order; junction bases with no gene match: 5. CDR1 and CDR2 (germline): DFQATT, SNEGSKA (reference sequence). The CDR3 DNA reads as TGCAGTGCTACCGGGACAGGGAAGCAGCCCCAGCATTTT. As protein: CSATGTGKQPQHF.

The chain joins TRBV13 to TRBJ2-4; D might be TRBD1 (7 bases). There are 20 residues in the CDR3. Trimming removed 5 bases from V and 1 base from J, with 27 bases in between. Germline assignment: CDR1 PRHDT and CDR2 FYEKMQ (reference sequence). The CDR3 loop is CASSPEALAGGISAKNIQYF. The DNA of the CDR3 is TGTGCCAGCAGCCCAGAGGCTCTGGCAGGGGGGATATCGGCCAAAAACATTCAGTACTTC. Variable domain in full (rest from reference TRBV13 and TRBJ2-4): AAGVIQSPRHLIKEKRETATLKCYPIPRHDTVYWYQQGPGQDPQFLISFYEKMQSDKGSIPDRFSAQQFSDYHSELNMSSLELGDSALYFCASSPEALAGGISAKNIQYFGAGTRLSVL.

This clonotype was seen repeatedly, ten times or more. The genes are TRBV6-6 and TRBJ1-5, with 7 bases matching TRBD1. The length of the CDR3 is 14 residues. Germline loops: CDR1 MNHNY, CDR2 SVGAGI (reference sequence). The V segment lost 6 bases and the J segment 1 base; nucleotides outside the gene matches: 3. The CDR3 bases are TGTGCCAGCAGCCGACAGGGCAGCAATCAGCCCCAGCATTTT. It codes for CASSRQGSNQPQHF.